This T cell receptor (beta chain) was captured by sequencing in a study of T cells expressing NK-cell markers. Overall study results and limits: In a group of several donors, dominant NKG2C+ clonotypes represented about 1.0-7.5% of CD8+ T cells.

Beta-chain TCR cDNA was generated via 5'RACE template switching with UMIs. TCRdb reworked the 5' RACE reads into one entry per CDR3 protein, no DNA. This sample's clone table lists 400,000 to 550,000 distinct CDR3 sequences. As regards this clonotype: What it recognizes is unknown.

Germline-derived CDR1 and CDR2 are LGHNA and YSLEER. The CDR3 is 16 residues long. The clonotype was recovered from a woman aged 18-70 years in good health. Sequencing used blood T cells: a sorted CD56 or NKG2C T cell subset, CD4+ or CD8+ T cells, or bulk PBMC T cells (not recorded which). V usage is TRBV4-3 and J usage is TRBJ2-1; TCRdb lists TRBD1, though no DNA is available to test this call. The chain's CDR3 is CASSQDREPGYNEQFF.